A selection of T cell receptor beta chains follows, all from one sample in a study of blood T cell repertoires in COVID-19. Repertoires were generated with immunoSEQ multiplex PCR, while TCRdb's copy carries only in-frame clones and drops some. The table includes 100,000 or so clones, almost 90% detected once. Material: peripheral blood. These receptors came from a human donor in a cohort sampled during active COVID-19. The CDR3 runs from the conserved cysteine through the conserved F or W. The D gene is left open where the match is weak. Not all rows give a size; the values are once, few, many and, for expanded clones, a class.

.	TRBV24-1	TRBJ2-7	.	CAIESVFGGEQYF	TGTGCCATTGAGTCCGTATTTGGCGGGGAGCAGTACTTC
.	TRBV15	TRBJ2-2	.	CATSRARGWTAGELFF	TGTGCCACCAGCAGAGCCAGGGGATGGACGGCCGGGGAGCTGTTTTTT
.	TRBV28	TRBJ1-5	.	CASSPSNQPQHF	TGTGCCAGCAGTCCGTCTAATCAGCCCCAGCATTTT
.	TRBV5-8	TRBJ1-1	.	CASKVGGDTEAFF	TGTGCCAGCAAGGTGGGAGGGGACACTGAAGCTTTCTTT
.	TRBV10-2	TRBJ2-7	TRBD2	CASRQTSADYEQYF	TGCGCCAGCAGGCAGACTAGCGCTGACTACGAGCAGTACTTC
.	TRBV10-2	TRBJ2-1	TRBD1	CASTPGQGVNEQFF	TGCGCCAGCACCCCGGGACAGGGAGTAAATGAGCAGTTCTTC
.	TRBV7-9	TRBJ1-1	TRBD1	CASSWGDHRGLMTEAFF	TGTGCCAGCAGCTGGGGGGATCACAGGGGGCTCATGACTGAAGCTTTCTTT
.	TRBV11-2	TRBJ1-4	TRBD1	CASSPGQGATNEKLFF	TGTGCCAGCAGCCCCGGACAGGGGGCAACTAATGAAAAACTGTTTTTT
.	TRBV5-1	TRBJ2-1	TRBD2	CASSLALAGGPFNEQFF	TGCGCCAGCAGCTTGGCGCTAGCGGGAGGGCCTTTCAATGAGCAGTTCTTC
.	TRBV18	TRBJ1-5	.	CASSPQTSSNQPQHF	TGTGCCAGCTCACCACAGACATCTAGCAATCAGCCCCAGCATTTT
once	TRBV3-1/TRBV3-2	TRBJ1-5	.	CASSQTGRNQPQHF	TGTGCCAGCAGCCAAACAGGGCGGAATCAGCCCCAGCATTTT
.	TRBV7-2	TRBJ2-3	TRBD2	CASSLIGTNLSTDTQYF	TGTGCCAGCAGTCTTATCGGGACTAACCTTAGCACAGATACGCAGTATTTT
.	TRBV18	TRBJ2-5	.	CASSPLAWETQYF	TGTGCCAGCTCACCACTAGCTTGGGAGACCCAGTACTTC
.	TRBV30	TRBJ1-6	.	CAWDPRDNSPLHF	TGTGCCTGGGATCCACGGGATAATTCACCCCTCCACTTT
.	TRBV6-5	TRBJ2-7	TRBD2	CASKLSGSSYEQYF	TGTGCCAGCAAGCTAAGCGGGAGCTCCTACGAGCAGTACTTC
few	TRBV5-6	TRBJ1-6	.	CASSQPGKESDSPLHF	TGTGCCAGCAGTCAACCAGGGAAGGAATCGGATTCACCCCTCCACTTT
.	TRBV20-1	TRBJ2-7	TRBD1	CSASTGVYEQYF	TGCAGTGCTAGTACAGGGGTCTACGAGCAGTACTTC
.	TRBV19	TRBJ2-6	.	CASSNSGANVLTF	TGTGCCAGTAGCAACTCTGGGGCCAACGTCCTGACTTTC
once	TRBV6-6	TRBJ1-6	TRBD1	CASSYSRQGENSPLHF	TGTGCCAGCAGTTACTCGAGGCAGGGGGAAAATTCACCCCTCCACTTT
.	TRBV2	TRBJ1-1	TRBD1	CASSEGQGANTEAFF	TGTGCCAGCAGTGAGGGACAGGGGGCGAACACTGAAGCTTTCTTT
few	TRBV7-3	TRBJ2-3	TRBD1	CASSQQGDTQYF	TGTGCCAGCAGTCAACAGGGGGATACGCAGTATTTT
.	TRBV3-1/TRBV3-2	TRBJ2-3	.	CASSHGLDTQYF	TGTGCCAGCAGCCACGGACTCGATACGCAGTATTTT
few	TRBV30	TRBJ2-7	TRBD1	CAWRAPDRVGEQYF	TGTGCCTGGAGAGCTCCGGACAGGGTGGGAGAGCAGTACTTC
.	TRBV7-9	TRBJ1-3	.	CASSHRQGNTIYF	TGTGCCAGCAGCCACCGACAGGGAAACACCATATATTTT
.	TRBV4-2	TRBJ2-1	TRBD2	CASSRGGINNEQFF	TGTGCCAGCAGCCGCGGGGGGATTAACAATGAGCAGTTCTTC
once	TRBV6-4	TRBJ2-1	TRBD2	CASSDSSRISGRAGEQFF	TGTGCCAGCAGTGACTCGAGCCGTATTAGCGGGAGGGCCGGGGAGCAGTTCTTC
.	TRBV4-3	TRBJ2-1	TRBD2	CASSQWVLSGSSYNEQFF	TGCGCCAGCAGCCAATGGGTCCTTAGCGGGAGCTCCTACAATGAGCAGTTCTTC
.	TRBV28	TRBJ2-7	TRBD2	CASSLAGGNAPNEQYF	TGTGCCAGCAGTTTAGCGGGAGGGAACGCTCCTAACGAGCAGTACTTC
.	TRBV5-6	TRBJ2-7	TRBD1	CASSWGQGVYEQYF	TGTGCCAGCAGCTGGGGACAGGGGGTCTACGAGCAGTACTTC
once	TRBV5-1	TRBJ1-6	.	CASSWTTQGSDNSPLHF	TGCGCCAGCAGCTGGACCACCCAGGGGTCTGATAATTCACCCCTCCACTTT
.	TRBV9	TRBJ2-2	TRBD1	CASSAGTGNTGELFF	TGTGCCAGCAGCGCTGGGACAGGAAACACCGGGGAGCTGTTTTTT
once	TRBV10-1	TRBJ2-1	TRBD2	CATEGLDSSYNEQFF	TGCGCCACCGAAGGACTAGACAGCTCCTACAATGAGCAGTTCTTC
.	TRBV7-9	TRBJ2-1	.	CASSPEPYYNEQFF	TGTGCCAGCAGCCCCGAGCCGTACTACAATGAGCAGTTCTTC
once	TRBV30	TRBJ1-2	.	CAWSQDLNYGYTF	TGTGCCTGGAGCCAGGATCTTAACTATGGCTACACCTTC
.	TRBV2	TRBJ1-1	.	CASSPRTVRTEAFF	TGTGCCAGCAGCCCTCGGACAGTTCGGACTGAAGCTTTCTTT
.	TRBV28	TRBJ2-7	.	CASRQGKYEQYF	TGTGCCAGCAGACAGGGCAAATACGAGCAGTACTTC
few	TRBV10-3	TRBJ1-1	.	CAISETGSKAFF	TGTGCCATCAGTGAGACAGGGTCGAAAGCTTTCTTT
.	TRBV5-6	TRBJ1-1	TRBD1	CASSWTGGNTEAFF	TGTGCCAGCAGCTGGACAGGGGGGAACACTGAAGCTTTCTTT
.	TRBV7-9	TRBJ2-6	TRBD1	CASSLAAGGSGANVLTF	TGTGCCAGCAGCTTAGCGGCAGGGGGTTCTGGGGCCAACGTCCTGACTTTC
.	TRBV28	TRBJ2-1	TRBD2	CASRTGGSSYNEQFF	TGTGCCAGCAGGACCGGCGGGAGTTCCTACAATGAGCAGTTCTTC
.	TRBV14	TRBJ1-3	TRBD1	CASSQGTGGSGNTIYF	TGTGCCAGCAGCCAAGGGACAGGGGGCTCTGGAAACACCATATATTTT
.	TRBV27	TRBJ2-4	TRBD2	CASSLRGGLAGYHQYF	TGTGCCAGCAGTTTAAGGGGGGGACTAGCGGGGTACCATCAGTACTTC
.	TRBV7-2	TRBJ2-4	TRBD2	CASSSGLAGGGKNIQYF	TGTGCCAGCAGTTCGGGACTAGCGGGAGGGGGCAAAAACATTCAGTACTTC
.	TRBV5-1	TRBJ2-7	TRBD2	CASTASGSWNEQYF	TGCGCCAGCACCGCTAGCGGGAGTTGGAACGAGCAGTACTTC
once	TRBV27	TRBJ2-3	.	CASSLKGGSILGTDTQYF	TGTGCCAGCAGTTTAAAGGGCGGTTCAATACTAGGCACAGATACGCAGTATTTT
.	TRBV28	TRBJ2-7	TRBD1	CASSQDRAYEQYF	TGTGCCAGCAGTCAAGACAGGGCCTACGAGCAGTACTTC
.	TRBV29-1	TRBJ2-7	TRBD2	CSILKLAGTSYEQYF	TGCAGCATCCTTAAACTAGCGGGGACCTCCTACGAGCAGTACTTC
.	TRBV6-5	TRBJ1-5	.	CANSGGSNQPQHF	TGTGCCAACTCGGGGGGAAGCAATCAGCCCCAGCATTTT
.	TRBV15	TRBJ1-1	TRBD1	CATSREDRGFSRTEAFF	TGTGCCACCAGCAGAGAAGACAGGGGATTTAGTCGCACTGAAGCTTTCTTT
.	TRBV2	TRBJ2-3	TRBD2	CASGFDKDELAGGRTDTQYF	TGTGCCAGCGGGTTCGACAAGGACGAACTAGCGGGAGGAAGAACAGATACGCAGTATTTT
many	TRBV4-3	TRBJ2-3	.	CASSQVVEGTQYF	TGCGCCAGCAGCCAAGTTGTGGAGGGTACGCAGTATTTT
.	TRBV18	TRBJ2-7	.	CASSPRGTVVGEQYF	TGTGCCAGCTCACCACGCGGCACGGTGGTAGGCGAGCAGTACTTC
.	TRBV7-3	TRBJ2-1	TRBD2	CASSLTSDNEQFF	TGTGCCAGCAGCTTGACTAGCGACAATGAGCAGTTCTTC
.	TRBV19	TRBJ2-1	.	CATAGAGVPHEQFF	TGTGCCACCGCGGGGGCGGGAGTGCCCCATGAGCAGTTCTTC
once	TRBV30	TRBJ2-7	.	CAWLYKQSYEQYF	TGTGCCTGGCTTTACAAACAGTCCTACGAGCAGTACTTC
.	TRBV5-1	TRBJ2-5	.	CASSPGTYQETQYF	TGCGCCAGCAGCCCGGGGACTTACCAAGAGACCCAGTACTTC
.	TRBV11-1	TRBJ2-7	.	CASSSHYEQYF	TGTGCCAGCAGCTCCCACTACGAGCAGTACTTC
.	TRBV9	TRBJ2-4	TRBD1	CASSRDSKNIQYF	TGTGCCAGCAGCCGGGACAGCAAAAACATTCAGTACTTC